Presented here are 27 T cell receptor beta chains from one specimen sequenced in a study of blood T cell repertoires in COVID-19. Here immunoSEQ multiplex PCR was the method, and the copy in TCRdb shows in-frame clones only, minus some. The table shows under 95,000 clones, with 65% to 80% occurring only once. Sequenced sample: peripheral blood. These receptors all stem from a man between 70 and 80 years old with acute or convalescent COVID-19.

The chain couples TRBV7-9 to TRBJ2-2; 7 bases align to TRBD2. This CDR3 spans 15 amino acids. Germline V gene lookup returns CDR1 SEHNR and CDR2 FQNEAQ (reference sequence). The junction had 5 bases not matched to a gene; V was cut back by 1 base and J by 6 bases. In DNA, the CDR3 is TGTGCCAGCAGCTTAGATTCAGCGGGGTCCGGGGAGCTGTTTTTT. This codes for CASSLDSAGSGELFF.

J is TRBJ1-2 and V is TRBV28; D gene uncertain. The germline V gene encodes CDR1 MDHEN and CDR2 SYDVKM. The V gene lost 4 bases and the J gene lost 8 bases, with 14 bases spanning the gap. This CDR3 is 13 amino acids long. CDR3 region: CASSSHKVQGYTF. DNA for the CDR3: TGTGCCAGCAGTTCCCACAAGGTACAGGGCTACACCTTC.

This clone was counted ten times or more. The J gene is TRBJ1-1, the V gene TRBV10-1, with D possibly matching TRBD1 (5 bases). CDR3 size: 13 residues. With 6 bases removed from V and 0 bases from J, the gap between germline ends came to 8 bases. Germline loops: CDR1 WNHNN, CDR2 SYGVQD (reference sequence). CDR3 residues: CASRKGVNTEAFF. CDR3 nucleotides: TGCGCCAGCAGAAAAGGGGTGAACACTGAAGCTTTCTTT.

The CDR3 region is CASSPRQASDTQYF. Here the CDR3 DNA reads TGTGCCAGCAGCCCCAGACAGGCTTCAGATACGCAGTATTTT. The chain has TRBV5-8 and TRBJ2-3; tentatively, D is TRBD1 (6 bases). The V gene lost 4 bases and the J gene lost 4 bases, with 13 bases spanning the gap. The CDR3 is 14 amino acids. CDR1 and CDR2 from the germline V gene are SGHTS and YDEGEE.

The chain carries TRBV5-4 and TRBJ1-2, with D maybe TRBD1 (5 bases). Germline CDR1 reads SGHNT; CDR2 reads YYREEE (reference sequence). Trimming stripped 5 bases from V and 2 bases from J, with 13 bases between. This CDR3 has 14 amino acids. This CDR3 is CASRTQQANYGYTF. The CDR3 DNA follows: TGTGCCAGCAGGACCCAACAGGCGAACTATGGCTACACCTTC.

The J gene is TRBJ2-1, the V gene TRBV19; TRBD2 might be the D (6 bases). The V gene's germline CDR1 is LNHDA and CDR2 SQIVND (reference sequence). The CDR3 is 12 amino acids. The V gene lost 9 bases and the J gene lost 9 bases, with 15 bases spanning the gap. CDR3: CASSGGGSEQFF. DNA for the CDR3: TGTGCCAGCTCCGGGGGTGGGAGTGAGCAGTTCTTC.

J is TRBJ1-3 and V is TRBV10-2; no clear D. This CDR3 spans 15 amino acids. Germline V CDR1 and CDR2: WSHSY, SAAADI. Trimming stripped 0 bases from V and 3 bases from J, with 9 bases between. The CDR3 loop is CASSESARVGNTIYF. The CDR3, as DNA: TGCGCCAGCAGTGAGTCGGCGAGGGTTGGAAACACCATATATTTT.

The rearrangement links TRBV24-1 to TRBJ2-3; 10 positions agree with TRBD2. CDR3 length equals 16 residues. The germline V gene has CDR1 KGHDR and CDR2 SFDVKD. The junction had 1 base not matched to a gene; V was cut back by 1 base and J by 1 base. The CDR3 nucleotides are TGTGCCACCAGTGATTTTCTAGCGGGGGGCACAGATACGCAGTATTTT. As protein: CATSDFLAGGTDTQYF.

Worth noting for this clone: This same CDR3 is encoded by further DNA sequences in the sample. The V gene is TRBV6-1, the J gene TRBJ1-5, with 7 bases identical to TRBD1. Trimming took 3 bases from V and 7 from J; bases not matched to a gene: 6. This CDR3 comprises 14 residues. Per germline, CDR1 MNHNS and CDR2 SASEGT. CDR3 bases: TGTGCCAGCAGTGAGGCAGGGGGTAGGCAGCCCCAGCATTTT. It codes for CASSEAGGRQPQHF.

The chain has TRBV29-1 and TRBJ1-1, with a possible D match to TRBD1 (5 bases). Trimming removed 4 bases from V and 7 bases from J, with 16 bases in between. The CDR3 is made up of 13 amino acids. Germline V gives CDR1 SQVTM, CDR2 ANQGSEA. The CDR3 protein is CSVGQIFRGEAFF. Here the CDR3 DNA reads TGCAGCGTTGGACAGATTTTTAGGGGTGAAGCTTTCTTT.

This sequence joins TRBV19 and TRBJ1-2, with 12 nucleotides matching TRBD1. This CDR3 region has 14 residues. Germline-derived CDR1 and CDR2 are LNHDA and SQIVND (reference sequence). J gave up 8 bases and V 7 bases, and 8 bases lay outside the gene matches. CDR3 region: CASTGQGASRGYTF. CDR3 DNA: TGTGCCAGTACGGGACAGGGGGCTTCTCGGGGCTACACCTTC.

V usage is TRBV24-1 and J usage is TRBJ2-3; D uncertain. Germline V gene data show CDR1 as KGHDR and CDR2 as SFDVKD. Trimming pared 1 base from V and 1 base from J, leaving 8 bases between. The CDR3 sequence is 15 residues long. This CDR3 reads CATSDFSSGTDTQYF. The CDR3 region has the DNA TGTGCCACCAGTGATTTCTCCAGCGGCACAGATACGCAGTATTTT.

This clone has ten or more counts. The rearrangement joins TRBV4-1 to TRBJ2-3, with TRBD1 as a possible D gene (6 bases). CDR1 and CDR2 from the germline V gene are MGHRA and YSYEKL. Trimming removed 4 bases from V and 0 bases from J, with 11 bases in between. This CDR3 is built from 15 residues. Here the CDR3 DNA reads TGCGCCAGCAGCCCGGGACATTATAGCACAGATACGCAGTATTTT. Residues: CASSPGHYSTDTQYF.

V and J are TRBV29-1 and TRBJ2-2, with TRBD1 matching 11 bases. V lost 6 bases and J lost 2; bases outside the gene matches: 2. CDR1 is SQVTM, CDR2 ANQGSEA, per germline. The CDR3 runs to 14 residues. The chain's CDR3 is CSVWTGGNTGELFF. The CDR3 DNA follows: TGCAGCGTGTGGACAGGGGGCAACACCGGGGAGCTGTTTTTT.

CDR3 protein: CASSHGRPGFDTGELFF. Written as DNA, the CDR3 is TGTGCCAGCAGCCATGGGAGACCGGGGTTCGACACCGGGGAGCTGTTTTTT. The chain has TRBV4-2 and TRBJ2-2; perhaps TRBD2 as D (5 bases). Trimming left V 3 bases short and J 3 bases short, with 17 bases between. The germline CDR1 and CDR2 sequences are LGHNA and YNFKEQ. This CDR3 spans 17 amino acids.

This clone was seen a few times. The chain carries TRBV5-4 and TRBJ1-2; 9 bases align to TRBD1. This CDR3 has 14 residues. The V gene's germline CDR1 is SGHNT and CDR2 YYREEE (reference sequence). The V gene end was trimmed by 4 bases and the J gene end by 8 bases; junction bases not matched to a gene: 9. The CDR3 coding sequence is TGTGCCAGCAGCCCACAGGGGGCGGTCCGGGGCTACACCTTC. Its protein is CASSPQGAVRGYTF.

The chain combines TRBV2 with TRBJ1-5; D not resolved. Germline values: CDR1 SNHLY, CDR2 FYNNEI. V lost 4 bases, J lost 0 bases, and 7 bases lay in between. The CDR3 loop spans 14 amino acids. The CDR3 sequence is CASSAVNSNQPQHF. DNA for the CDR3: TGTGCCAGCAGTGCAGTGAATAGCAATCAGCCCCAGCATTTT.

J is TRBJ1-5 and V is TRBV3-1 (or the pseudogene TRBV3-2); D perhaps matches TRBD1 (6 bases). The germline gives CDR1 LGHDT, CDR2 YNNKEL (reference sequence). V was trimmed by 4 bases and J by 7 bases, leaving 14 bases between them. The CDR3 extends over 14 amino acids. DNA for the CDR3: TGTGCCAGCAGCCCGCAGGGGAGGGACCAGCCCCAGCATTTT. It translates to CASSPQGRDQPQHF.

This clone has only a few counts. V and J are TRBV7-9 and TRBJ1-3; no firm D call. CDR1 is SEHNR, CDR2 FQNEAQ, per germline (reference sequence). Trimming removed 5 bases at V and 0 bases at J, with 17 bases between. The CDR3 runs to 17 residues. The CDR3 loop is CASSIRGKQSSGNTIYF. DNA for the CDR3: TGTGCCAGCAGCATTAGAGGCAAGCAGAGCTCTGGAAACACCATATATTTT. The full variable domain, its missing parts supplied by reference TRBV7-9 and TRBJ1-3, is DTGVSQNPRHKITKRGQNVTFRCDPISEHNRLYWYRQTLGQGPEFLTYFQNEAQLEKSRLLSDRFSAERPKGSFSTLEIQRTEQGDSAMYLCASSIRGKQSSGNTIYFGEGSWLTVV.

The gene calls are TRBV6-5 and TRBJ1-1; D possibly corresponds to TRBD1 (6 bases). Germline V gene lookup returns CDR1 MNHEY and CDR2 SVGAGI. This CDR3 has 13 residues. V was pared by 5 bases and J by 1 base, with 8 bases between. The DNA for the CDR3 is TGTGCCAGCAGTCTCAGGGGGAACACTGAAGCTTTCTTT. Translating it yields CASSLRGNTEAFF.

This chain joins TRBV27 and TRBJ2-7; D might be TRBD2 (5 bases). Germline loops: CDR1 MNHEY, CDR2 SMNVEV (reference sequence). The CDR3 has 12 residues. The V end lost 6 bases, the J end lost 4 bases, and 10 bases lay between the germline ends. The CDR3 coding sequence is TGTGCCAGCAGCTCACGGGGATACGAGCAGTACTTC. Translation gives CASSSRGYEQYF.

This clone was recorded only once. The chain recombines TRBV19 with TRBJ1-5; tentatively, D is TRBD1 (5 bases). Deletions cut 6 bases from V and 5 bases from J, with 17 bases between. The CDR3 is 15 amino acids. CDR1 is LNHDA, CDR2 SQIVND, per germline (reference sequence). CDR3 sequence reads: CASSEGTGDYQPQHF. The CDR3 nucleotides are TGTGCCAGTAGCGAAGGGACGGGGGATTATCAGCCCCAGCATTTT.

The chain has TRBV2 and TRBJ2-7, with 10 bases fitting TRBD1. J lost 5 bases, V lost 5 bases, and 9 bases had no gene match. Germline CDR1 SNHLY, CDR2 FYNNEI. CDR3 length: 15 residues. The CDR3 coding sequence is TGTGCCAGCAGTTCGACCGGGACAGGGGACCACGAGCAGTACTTC. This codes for CASSSTGTGDHEQYF.

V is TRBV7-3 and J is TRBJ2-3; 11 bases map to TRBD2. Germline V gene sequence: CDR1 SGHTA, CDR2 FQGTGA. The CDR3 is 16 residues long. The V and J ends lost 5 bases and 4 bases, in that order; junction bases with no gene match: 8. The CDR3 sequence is CASSETSGGRADTQYF. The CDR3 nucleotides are TGTGCCAGCAGCGAAACTAGCGGGGGAAGGGCAGATACGCAGTATTTT.

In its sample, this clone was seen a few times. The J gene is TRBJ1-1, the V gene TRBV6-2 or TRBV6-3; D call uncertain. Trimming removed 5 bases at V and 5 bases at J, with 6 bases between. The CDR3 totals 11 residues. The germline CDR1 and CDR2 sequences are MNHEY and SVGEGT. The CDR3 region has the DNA TGTGCCAGCAGTCCCGGGACTGAAGCTTTCTTT. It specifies CASSPGTEAFF.

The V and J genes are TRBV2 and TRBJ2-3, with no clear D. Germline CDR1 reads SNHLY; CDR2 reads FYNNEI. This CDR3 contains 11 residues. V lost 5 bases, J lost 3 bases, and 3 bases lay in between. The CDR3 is CASSQTDTQYF. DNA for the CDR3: TGTGCCAGCAGTCAGACAGATACGCAGTATTTT.

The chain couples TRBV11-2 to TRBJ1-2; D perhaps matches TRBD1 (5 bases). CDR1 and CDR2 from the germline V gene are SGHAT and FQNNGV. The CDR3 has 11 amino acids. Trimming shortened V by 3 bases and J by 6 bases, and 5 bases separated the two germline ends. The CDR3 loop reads CASSFRDGYTF. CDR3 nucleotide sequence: TGTGCCAGCAGCTTCAGGGATGGCTACACCTTC.